Listed here are 15 T cell receptor beta chains from one sample, sequenced in a study of blood T cell repertoires in COVID-19. The method was immunoSEQ multiplex PCR; TCRdb's version includes in-frame clones alone and lacks a portion of them. The sample contains some 150,000 clones, 65% to 90% of which appear only once. Sequencing used peripheral blood. The receptor source for this set is a woman between 55 and 75 years old with active or convalescent COVID-19.

The chain couples TRBV27 to TRBJ2-5; a weak D match, TRBD2 (5 bases). Trimming stripped 6 bases from V and 1 base from J, with 9 bases between. CDR1 and CDR2 (germline): MNHEY, SMNVEV (reference sequence). The CDR3 is 13 residues long. The CDR3 coding sequence is TGTGCCAGCAGCCGGACTCTCCAAGAGACCCAGTACTTC. Encoded protein: CASSRTLQETQYF.

The J gene is TRBJ2-7, the V gene TRBV29-1, with 7 nucleotides matching TRBD1. In germline, CDR1 is SQVTM, CDR2 ANQGSEA. Trimming at V came to 5 bases and at J to 3 bases, leaving 4 bases not matched to a gene. The CDR3 is 12 amino acids. The CDR3 loop reads CSVQPGGYEQYF. The CDR3 nucleotides are TGCAGCGTTCAGCCAGGGGGCTACGAGCAGTACTTC.

The genes are TRBV19 and TRBJ1-2; weak D call: TRBD1 (6 bases). Trimming removed 7 bases from V and 8 bases from J, with 17 bases in between. CDR3 size: 13 residues. Germline V gene lookup returns CDR1 LNHDA and CDR2 SQIVND (reference sequence). The CDR3, as DNA: TGTGCCAGTACTCGGGACACCTTCGGGGGCTACACCTTC. It is translated as CASTRDTFGGYTF.

The CDR3 nucleotides are TGTGCCACCAGCATACAGAGTGGTGAGACCCAGTACTTC. It is translated as CATSIQSGETQYF. This chain links TRBV15 with TRBJ2-5; D remains ambiguous. This CDR3 has 13 amino acids. Between the trimmed V and J ends, which lost 4 bases and 5 bases, there was a span of 11 bases. The germline V gene has CDR1 LNHNV and CDR2 YYDKDF (reference sequence).

The count of this clone is one. The chain couples TRBV2 to TRBJ2-1; 10 bases are a match to TRBD1. The CDR3 totals 16 residues. The V gene end was trimmed by 6 bases and the J gene end by 1 base; junction bases not matched to a gene: 6. Germline values: CDR1 SNHLY, CDR2 FYNNEI. DNA of the CDR3: TGTGCCAGCAGAGCCCCGGGACAGGGGTCCTACAATGAGCAGTTCTTC. It codes for CASRAPGQGSYNEQFF.

Concerning this clone: One junction end does not reproduce the germline sequence, and a read error may be involved. The rearrangement uses TRBV7-7 and TRBJ2-5, with D tentatively TRBD1 (6 bases). The CDR3 is 15 residues long. The V gene's germline CDR1 is SSHAT and CDR2 FNYEAQ (reference sequence). CDR3 protein: CASSLGQGRQETQYF. The CDR3, as DNA: TGTGCTAGCAGCTTAGGGCAGGGGCGTCAAGAGACCCAGTACTTC.

This clone appeared once. The chain couples TRBV6-2 or TRBV6-3 to TRBJ2-7; 8 bases map to TRBD2. The CDR3 extends over 17 amino acids. In germline, CDR1 is MNHEY, CDR2 SVGEGT. V lost 6 bases, J lost 2 bases, and 15 bases stayed unmatched. The CDR3 protein is CASSRAPSGTRAYEQYF. The CDR3 DNA reads as TGTGCCAGCAGCCGAGCGCCATCCGGGACTAGAGCCTACGAGCAGTACTTC.

The genes are TRBV7-9 and TRBJ1-6; D remains unclear. Trimming removed 1 base from V and 6 bases from J, with 7 bases in between. Per the germline V gene, CDR1 is SEHNR and CDR2 is FQNEAQ (reference sequence). The CDR3 has 14 amino acids. CDR3 region: CASSLDPSNSPLHF. Written as DNA, the CDR3 is TGTGCCAGCAGCTTAGATCCCTCTAATTCACCCCTCCACTTT.

The V call is TRBV29-1, the J call TRBJ2-1, with D perhaps matching TRBD2 (6 bases). The CDR3 has 14 residues. V lost 4 bases to trimming and J lost 8 bases, with 18 bases between them. The germline V gene encodes CDR1 SQVTM and CDR2 ANQGSEA. CDR3 in amino acids: CSVVAIGTGDEQFF. For the CDR3, the DNA is TGCAGCGTTGTGGCAATCGGGACTGGAGATGAGCAGTTCTTC.

A single count supports this clone. This sequence joins TRBV5-6 and TRBJ2-7, with 10 nucleotides matching TRBD2. With 6 bases clipped from V and 3 bases from J, the junction kept 15 bases outside the gene matches. This CDR3 region has 17 residues. Germline CDR1 SGHDT, CDR2 YYEEEE. Here the CDR3 reads CASTPGPQTSGYYEQYF. For the CDR3, the DNA is TGTGCCAGCACCCCGGGGCCCCAGACTAGCGGGTACTACGAGCAGTACTTC.

The gene calls are TRBV28 and TRBJ1-2; 9 bases are shared with TRBD1. V shed 2 bases, J shed 3 bases, and the junction held 7 bases outside the gene matches. Germline assignment: CDR1 MDHEN and CDR2 SYDVKM. The CDR3 contains 16 residues. In DNA form, the CDR3 reads TGTGCCAGCAGTTTAGGGACAGGGCAGTCCCACTATGGCTACACCTTC. Protein product: CASSLGTGQSHYGYTF.

The rearrangement joins TRBV7-9 to TRBJ1-2, with D hard to call. This CDR3 is built from 13 residues. Per germline, CDR1 SEHNR and CDR2 FQNEAQ (reference sequence). Trimming stripped 2 bases from V and 8 bases from J, with 12 bases between. CDR3 amino acids: CASSLSGRRGYTF. CDR3 DNA: TGTGCCAGCAGCTTATCAGGCCGTCGGGGCTACACCTTC.

V and J are TRBV18 and TRBJ1-1; D perhaps matches TRBD1 (5 bases). V lost 3 bases and J 5 bases, leaving 19 bases between the germline ends. Germline assignment: CDR1 KGHSH and CDR2 LQKENI. This CDR3 has 16 amino acids. The CDR3 DNA is TGTGCCAGCTCACCGACGGAAGTGGGGCGATGGACTGAAGCTTTCTTT. It encodes CASSPTEVGRWTEAFF.

V gene TRBV7-9 combines with J gene TRBJ1-4; 7 positions match TRBD1. The CDR3 is 14 amino acids. Germline values: CDR1 SEHNR, CDR2 FQNEAQ (reference sequence). V dropped 3 bases and J dropped 7; count of bases not matched to a gene: 5. CDR3 in amino acids: CASSFRQGGEKLFF. For the CDR3, the DNA is TGTGCCAGCAGCTTTCGACAGGGCGGTGAAAAACTGTTTTTT.

The chain links TRBV19 to TRBJ2-2, with TRBD1 matching 11 bases. CDR3 length: 15 amino acids. With V trimmed by 4 bases and J by 5 bases, 3 bases remained unmatched. In germline, CDR1 is LNHDA, CDR2 SQIVND (reference sequence). CDR3 protein: CASSTDRGRTGELFF. DNA for the CDR3: TGTGCCAGTAGTACGGACAGGGGGCGGACCGGGGAGCTGTTTTTT.